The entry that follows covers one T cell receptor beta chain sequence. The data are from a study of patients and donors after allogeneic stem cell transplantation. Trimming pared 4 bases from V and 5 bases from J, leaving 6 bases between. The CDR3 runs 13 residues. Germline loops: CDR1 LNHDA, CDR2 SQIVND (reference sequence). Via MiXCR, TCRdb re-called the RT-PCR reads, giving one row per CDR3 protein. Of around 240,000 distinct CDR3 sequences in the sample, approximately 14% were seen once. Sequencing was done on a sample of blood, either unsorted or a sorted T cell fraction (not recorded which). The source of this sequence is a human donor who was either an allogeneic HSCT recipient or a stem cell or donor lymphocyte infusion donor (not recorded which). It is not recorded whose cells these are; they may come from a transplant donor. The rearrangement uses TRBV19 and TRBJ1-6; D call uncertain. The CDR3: CASSRKDNSPLHF. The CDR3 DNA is TGTGCCAGTAGTAGGAAGGATAATTCACCCCTCCACTTT.